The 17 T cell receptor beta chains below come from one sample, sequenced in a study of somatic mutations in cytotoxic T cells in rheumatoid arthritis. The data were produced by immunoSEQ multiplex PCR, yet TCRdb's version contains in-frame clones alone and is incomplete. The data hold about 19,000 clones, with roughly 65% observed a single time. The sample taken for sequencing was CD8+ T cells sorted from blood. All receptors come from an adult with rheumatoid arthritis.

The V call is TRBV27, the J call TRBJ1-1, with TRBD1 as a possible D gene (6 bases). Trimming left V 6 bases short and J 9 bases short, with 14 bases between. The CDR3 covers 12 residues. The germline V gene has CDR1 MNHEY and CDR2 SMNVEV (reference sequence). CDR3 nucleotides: TGTGCCAGCAGGTCGGGGGGGCAGAAAGCTTTCTTT. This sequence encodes CASRSGGQKAFF.

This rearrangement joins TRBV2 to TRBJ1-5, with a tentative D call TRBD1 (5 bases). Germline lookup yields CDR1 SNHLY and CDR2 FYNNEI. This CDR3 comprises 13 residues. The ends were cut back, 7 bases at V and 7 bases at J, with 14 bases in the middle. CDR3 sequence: CASMSQGGQPQHF. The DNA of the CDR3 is TGTGCCAGCATGAGCCAGGGAGGGCAGCCCCAGCATTTT.

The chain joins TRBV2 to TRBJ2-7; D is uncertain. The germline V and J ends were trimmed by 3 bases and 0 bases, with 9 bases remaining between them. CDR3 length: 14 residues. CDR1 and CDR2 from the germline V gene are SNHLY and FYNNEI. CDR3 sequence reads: CASSDAASSYEQYF. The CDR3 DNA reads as TGTGCCAGCAGTGACGCCGCGAGCTCCTACGAGCAGTACTTC.

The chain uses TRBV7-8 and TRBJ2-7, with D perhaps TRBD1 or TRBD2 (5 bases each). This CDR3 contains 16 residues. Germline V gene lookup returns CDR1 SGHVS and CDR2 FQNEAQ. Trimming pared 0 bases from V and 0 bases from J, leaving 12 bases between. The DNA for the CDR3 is TGTGCCAGCAGCTTAGCGCAAGGGACGATCTCCTACGAGCAGTACTTC. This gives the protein CASSLAQGTISYEQYF.

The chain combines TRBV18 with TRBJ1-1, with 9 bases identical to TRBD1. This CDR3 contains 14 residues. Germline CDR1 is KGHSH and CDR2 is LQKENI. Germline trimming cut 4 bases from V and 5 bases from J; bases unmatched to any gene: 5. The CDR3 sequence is CASSLTGTGTEAFF. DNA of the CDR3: TGTGCCAGCTCACTGACAGGGACAGGGACTGAAGCTTTCTTT.

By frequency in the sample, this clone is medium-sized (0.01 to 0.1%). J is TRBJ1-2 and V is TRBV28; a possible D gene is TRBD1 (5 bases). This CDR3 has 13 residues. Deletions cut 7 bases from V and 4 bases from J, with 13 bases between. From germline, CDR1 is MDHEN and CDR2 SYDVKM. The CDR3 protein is CASTIIGAYGYTF. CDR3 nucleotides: TGTGCCAGCACTATCATAGGGGCCTATGGCTACACCTTC.

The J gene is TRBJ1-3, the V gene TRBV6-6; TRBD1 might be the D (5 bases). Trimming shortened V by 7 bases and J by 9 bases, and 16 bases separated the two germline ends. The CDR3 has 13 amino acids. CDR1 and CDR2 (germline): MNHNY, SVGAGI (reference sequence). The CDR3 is CASTNGGLGTIYF. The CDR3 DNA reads TGTGCCAGCACCAACGGGGGGTTAGGCACCATATATTTT.

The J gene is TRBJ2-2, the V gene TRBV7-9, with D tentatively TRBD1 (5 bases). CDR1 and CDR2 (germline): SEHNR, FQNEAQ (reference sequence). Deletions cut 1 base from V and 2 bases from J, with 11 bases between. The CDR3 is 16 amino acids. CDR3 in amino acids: CASSLGVTANTGELFF. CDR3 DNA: TGTGCCAGCAGCTTAGGTGTGACAGCTAACACCGGGGAGCTGTTTTTT.

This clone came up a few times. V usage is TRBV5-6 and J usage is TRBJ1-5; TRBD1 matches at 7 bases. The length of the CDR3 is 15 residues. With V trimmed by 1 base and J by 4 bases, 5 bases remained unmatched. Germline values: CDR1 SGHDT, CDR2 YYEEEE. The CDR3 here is CASSLSAGGNQPQHF. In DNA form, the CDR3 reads TGTGCCAGCAGCTTGTCGGCAGGGGGTAATCAGCCCCAGCATTTT.

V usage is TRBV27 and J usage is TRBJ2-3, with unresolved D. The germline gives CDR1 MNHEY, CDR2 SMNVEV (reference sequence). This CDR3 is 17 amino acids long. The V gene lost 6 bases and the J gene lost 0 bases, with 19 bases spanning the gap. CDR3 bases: TGTGCCAGCAGCCCACGGCTACGGACCGTTAGCACAGATACGCAGTATTTT. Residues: CASSPRLRTVSTDTQYF.

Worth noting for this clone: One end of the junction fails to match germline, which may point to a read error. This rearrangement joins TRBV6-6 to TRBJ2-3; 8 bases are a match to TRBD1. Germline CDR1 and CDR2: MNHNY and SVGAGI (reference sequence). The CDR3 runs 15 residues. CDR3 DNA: TGTGCCGGCAGTAAACACAGGGGGAACACAGATACGCAGTATTTT. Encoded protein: CAGSKHRGNTDTQYF.

The CDR3 loop is CASSSTVYNEQFF. The CDR3, as DNA: TGTGCCAGCAGCTCGACAGTTTACAATGAGCAGTTCTTC. The chain joins TRBV7-2 to TRBJ2-1; tentative D call: TRBD1 (5 bases). From germline, CDR1 is SGHTA and CDR2 FQGNSA. V was cut by 4 bases and J by 4 bases, with 8 bases left in between. The CDR3 extends over 13 amino acids. Full variable domain (remainder filled in from reference TRBV7-2 and TRBJ2-1): GAGVSQSPSNKVTEKGKDVELRCDPISGHTALYWYRQSLGQGLEFLIYFQGNSAPDKSGLPSDRFSAERTGGSVSTLTIQRTQQEDSAVYLCASSSTVYNEQFFGPGTRLTVL.

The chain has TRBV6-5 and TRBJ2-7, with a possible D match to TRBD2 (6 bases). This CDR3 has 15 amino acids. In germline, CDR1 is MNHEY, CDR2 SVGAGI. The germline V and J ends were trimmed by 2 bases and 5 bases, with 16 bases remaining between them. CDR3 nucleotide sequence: TGTGCCAGCAGTTACGGGGCCGGGGGAGAAAACGAGCAGTACTTC. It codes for CASSYGAGGENEQYF.

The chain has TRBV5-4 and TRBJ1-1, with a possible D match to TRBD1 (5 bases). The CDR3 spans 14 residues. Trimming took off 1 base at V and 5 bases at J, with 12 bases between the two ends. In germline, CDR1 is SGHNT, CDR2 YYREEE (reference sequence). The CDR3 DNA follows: TGTGCCAGCAGCTTGTACGTAGGGGATACTGAAGCTTTCTTT. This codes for CASSLYVGDTEAFF.

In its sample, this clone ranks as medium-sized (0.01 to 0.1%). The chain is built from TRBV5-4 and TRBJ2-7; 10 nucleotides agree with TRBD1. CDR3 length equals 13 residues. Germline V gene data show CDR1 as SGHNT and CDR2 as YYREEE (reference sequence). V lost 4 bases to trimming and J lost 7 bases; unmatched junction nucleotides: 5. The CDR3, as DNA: TGTGCCAGCAGCGAGGACAGGGGGTGGGAGCAGTACTTC. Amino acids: CASSEDRGWEQYF.

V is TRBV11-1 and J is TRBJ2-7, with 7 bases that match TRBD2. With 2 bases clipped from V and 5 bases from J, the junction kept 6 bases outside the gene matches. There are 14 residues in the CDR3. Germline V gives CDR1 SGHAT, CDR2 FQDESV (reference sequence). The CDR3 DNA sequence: TGTGCCAGCAGCTTATCGGGCGGGAGCGACGAGCAGTACTTC. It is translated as CASSLSGGSDEQYF. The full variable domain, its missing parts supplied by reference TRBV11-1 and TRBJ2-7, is EAEVAQSPRYKITEKSQAVAFWCDPISGHATLYWYRQILGQGPELLVQFQDESVVDDSQLPKDRFSAERLKGVDSTLKIQPAELGDSAMYLCASSLSGGSDEQYFGPGTRLTVT.

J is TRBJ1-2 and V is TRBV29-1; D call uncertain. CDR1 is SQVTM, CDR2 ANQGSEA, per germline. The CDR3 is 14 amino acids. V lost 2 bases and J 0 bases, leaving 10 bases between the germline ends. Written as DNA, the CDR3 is TGCAGCGTTGAATGGACGGGATCTAACTATGGCTACACCTTC. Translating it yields CSVEWTGSNYGYTF.